Sequencing of this T cell receptor beta chain was carried out in a study of OX40 agonist ivuxolimab in advanced cancers. Study as a whole: Aged roughly 23 to 85 with a mean of roughly 65 years, they were less than 90% male.

Method: immunoSEQ multiplex PCR; TCRdb's copy keeps in-frame clones and lacks some. The profile shows around 80,000 clones, about 90% of them singletons. V lost 0 bases to trimming and J lost 2 bases; unmatched junction nucleotides: 7. In germline, CDR1 is LGHNA, CDR2 YSLEER. This CDR3 spans 18 amino acids. The chain is built from TRBV4-3 and TRBJ2-3, with 11 bases aligning to TRBD2. The TCR comes from an adult with an advanced solid tumor such as melanoma, head and neck, liver or kidney cancer. This sample comprised CD4+ or CD8+ T cells sorted from blood, obtained in a trial of the OX40 agonist ivuxolimab. CDR3 residues: CASSQEPTTSGNTDTQYF. The CDR3 nucleotides read TGCGCCAGCAGCCAAGAACCTACGACTAGCGGGAACACAGATACGCAGTATTTT.